This is a list of T cell receptor beta chains from one sample in a study of blood T cell repertoires in COVID-19. Repertoires were generated with immunoSEQ multiplex PCR, while TCRdb's copy carries only in-frame clones and drops some. The table shows about 390,000 clones, with about 87% occurring only once. The sample consisted of peripheral blood. These receptors all stem from a woman aged 55 to 70 with COVID-19, enrolled during active disease. Both conserved end residues are part of each CDR3. The D gene is left open where the match is weak. Size is omitted from some rows. Given values are once, few, many or a class for expanded clones.

CDR3,DNA,V,J,size,D
CASSLTGYGYTF,TGTGCCAGCAGCTTAACCGGGTATGGCTACACCTTC,TRBV7-9,TRBJ1-2,.,.
CASSPRPSSGNTIYF,TGTGCCAGCAGCCCTAGGCCGAGCTCTGGAAACACCATATATTTT,TRBV12-1,TRBJ1-3,.,.
CASSDPGGGPQETQYF,TGTGCCAGCAGTGACCCTGGAGGGGGCCCACAAGAGACCCAGTACTTC,TRBV2,TRBJ2-5,once,.
CASTLAGTPGTQYF,TGTGCCAGTACCCTAGCGGGAACACCGGGTACGCAGTATTTT,TRBV19,TRBJ2-3,.,TRBD2
CASSLAAGGGTEAFF,TGTGCCAGCAGCTTAGCGGCAGGGGGTGGTACTGAAGCTTTCTTT,TRBV7-9,TRBJ1-1,.,TRBD1
CAWSVLAGGPYHEQYF,TGTGCCTGGAGTGTACTAGCGGGGGGGCCATACCACGAGCAGTACTTC,TRBV30,TRBJ2-7,.,TRBD2
CASSKDPGANYGYTF,TGTGCCAGCAGCAAAGACCCAGGGGCTAACTATGGCTACACCTTC,TRBV21-1,TRBJ1-2,.,.
CASSTGYEQYF,TGTGCCAGCTCAACAGGCTACGAGCAGTACTTC,TRBV18,TRBJ2-7,.,.
CASSLDAGDEKLFF,TGCGCCAGCAGCTTGGACGCGGGGGATGAAAAACTGTTTTTT,TRBV5-1,TRBJ1-4,few,.
CASSTGGHQPQHF,TGTGCCAGCAGCACGGGGGGCCATCAGCCCCAGCATTTT,TRBV6-5,TRBJ1-5,.,.
CASSEEGTGHIEQYF,TGCGCCAGCAGTGAGGAGGGGACAGGGCACATCGAGCAGTACTTC,TRBV10-2,TRBJ2-7,once,TRBD1
CASSFRRTVKGDEQFF,TGCGCCAGCAGCTTTCGTAGGACAGTGAAAGGGGATGAGCAGTTCTTC,TRBV5-1,TRBJ2-1,.,.
CASSQQTGDTEAFF,TGTGCCAGCTCTCAGCAGACAGGTGACACTGAAGCTTTCTTT,TRBV18,TRBJ1-1,.,.
CASSQEDGPTDTQYF,TGTGCCAGCAGCCAGGAGGACGGACCCACAGATACGCAGTATTTT,TRBV3-1/TRBV3-2,TRBJ2-3,.,.
CASSLGRGSYGYTF,TGTGCCAGCAGCTTAGGGCGGGGATCCTATGGCTACACCTTC,TRBV11-2,TRBJ1-2,.,.
CASSQIYNRGRTEAFF,TGTGCCAGCAGCCAAATCTACAATCGGGGGAGGACTGAAGCTTTCTTT,TRBV14,TRBJ1-1,.,.
CASSPSPGGGNTEAFF,TGTGCCAGCAGTCCCTCCCCTGGGGGGGGGAACACTGAAGCTTTCTTT,TRBV28,TRBJ1-1,.,.
CASRIYRAAGELFF,TGCGCCAGCAGGATCTACAGGGCCGCCGGGGAGCTGTTTTTT,TRBV10-2,TRBJ2-2,.,.
CASSRTSGGAGADTQYF,TGTGCCAGCAGTCGGACTAGCGGGGGGGCCGGGGCAGATACGCAGTATTTT,TRBV4-2,TRBJ2-3,.,TRBD2
CASSPRGTAEAFF,TGTGCCAGCTCACCAAGGGGGACAGCTGAAGCTTTCTTT,TRBV18,TRBJ1-1,.,TRBD1
CASNSGGTFTDTQYF,TGCGCCAGCAACAGCGGGGGGACATTCACAGATACGCAGTATTTT,TRBV5-1,TRBJ2-3,once,TRBD2
CASSVGDRTMGYTF,TGTGCCAGCAGCGTAGGGGACAGAACTATGGGCTACACCTTC,TRBV9,TRBJ1-2,.,TRBD1
CASSQDPGLAGQNIQYF,TGCGCCAGCAGCCAAGATCCGGGACTAGCGGGACAAAACATTCAGTACTTC,TRBV4-1,TRBJ2-4,.,TRBD2
CASSWDTVNYGYTF,TGCGCCAGCAGCTGGGACACCGTAAACTATGGCTACACCTTC,TRBV5-1,TRBJ1-2,.,.
CASSRLEGTGAADTQYF,TGTGCCAGCAGTCGGTTGGAGGGGACAGGGGCGGCAGATACGCAGTATTTT,TRBV6-6,TRBJ2-3,.,TRBD1
CASRRDRGRTAYNEQFF,TGTGCCAGTAGGAGGGACAGGGGGCGGACGGCCTACAATGAGCAGTTCTTC,TRBV19,TRBJ2-1,.,TRBD1
CASTPARGAQETQYF,TGTGCCAGTACCCCTGCCCGGGGGGCCCAAGAGACCCAGTACTTC,TRBV19,TRBJ2-5,.,.
CASSVYREDVLTF,TGTGCCAGCAGCGTATACAGGGAAGACGTCCTGACTTTC,TRBV9,TRBJ2-6,.,.
CASIENLTPGGNYGYTF,TGTGCCAGCATTGAAAACTTGACCCCAGGGGGTAACTATGGCTACACCTTC,TRBV7-8,TRBJ1-2,.,TRBD1
CASSSPRNTEAFF,TGTGCCAGCAGTTCCCCCCGGAACACTGAAGCTTTCTTT,TRBV6-5,TRBJ1-1,.,.
CASSPRYSGGAQETQYF,TGTGCCAGCAGTCCTCGATATAGCGGGGGGGCCCAAGAGACCCAGTACTTC,TRBV27,TRBJ2-5,.,TRBD2
CAWSVRTGLGNQPQHF,TGTGCCTGGAGTGTAAGGACAGGGTTAGGGAATCAGCCCCAGCATTTT,TRBV30,TRBJ1-5,.,TRBD1
CASSYRQVQVYGYTF,TGTGCCAGCAGCTATCGACAGGTCCAAGTCTATGGCTACACCTTC,TRBV4-2,TRBJ1-2,.,.
CASDEQGLNTEAFF,TGTGCCAGCGACGAACAGGGATTGAACACTGAAGCTTTCTTT,TRBV18,TRBJ1-1,.,.
CASSLGGTADNEKLFF,TGCGCCAGCAGCTTGGGGGGGACAGCGGATAATGAAAAACTGTTTTTT,TRBV5-1,TRBJ1-4,.,TRBD1
CASRAGGSGNEKLFF,TGTGCCAGCAGGGCAGGGGGGTCGGGTAATGAAAAACTGTTTTTT,TRBV6-5,TRBJ1-4,.,TRBD1
CASSLFSGYTGELFF,TGCGCCAGCAGCTTATTTTCGGGTTACACCGGGGAGCTGTTTTTT,TRBV5-1,TRBJ2-2,.,.
CASRYAGGINNEQFF,TGCGCCAGCAGATACGCGGGGGGGATAAACAATGAGCAGTTCTTC,TRBV5-1,TRBJ2-1,once,TRBD2
CALQETQYF,TGTGCCTTACAAGAGACCCAGTACTTC,TRBV5-8,TRBJ2-5,.,.
CASSLLQGKPDYGYTF,TGTGCCAGCAGCTTGCTACAGGGGAAACCGGACTATGGCTACACCTTC,TRBV7-6,TRBJ1-2,.,TRBD1
CASSHRDQGTGELFF,TGTGCCAGCAGTCACAGGGACCAGGGCACCGGGGAGCTGTTTTTT,TRBV7-9,TRBJ2-2,.,.
CASSAPGQGGKGNQPQHF,TGTGCCAGCAGTGCTCCGGGACAGGGGGGTAAGGGCAATCAGCCCCAGCATTTT,TRBV6-1,TRBJ1-5,.,TRBD1
CASWDRANYGYTF,TGTGCCAGCTGGGACAGAGCTAACTATGGCTACACCTTC,TRBV3-1/TRBV3-2,TRBJ1-2,.,TRBD1
CATSGPSRGANTEAFF,TGTGCCACCAGTGGCCCCTCTCGGGGGGCGAACACTGAAGCTTTCTTT,TRBV24-1,TRBJ1-1,.,.
CASSYGQRGGETQYF,TGCGCCAGCAGCTACGGACAGCGGGGAGGAGAGACCCAGTACTTC,TRBV5-1,TRBJ2-5,.,.
CASSDWQSTDTQYF,TGCGCCAGCAGTGACTGGCAGAGCACAGATACGCAGTATTTT,TRBV10-1,TRBJ2-3,.,.
CASSLEGTGRTGELFF,TGTGCCAGCAGTTTAGAAGGGACAGGCCGGACCGGGGAGCTGTTTTTT,TRBV27,TRBJ2-2,.,TRBD1
CASSVKQGVETQYF,TGCGCCAGCAGCGTCAAACAGGGGGTAGAGACCCAGTACTTC,TRBV5-1,TRBJ2-5,.,TRBD1